The 21 T cell receptor beta chains below all came from one sample that was sequenced in a study of control samples from healthy donors and cancer patients. The data were produced by immunoSEQ multiplex PCR, yet TCRdb's version contains in-frame clones alone and is incomplete. The sample comprises 24,000 or so clones, approximately 91% of which are singletons, and about an eighth rests with the top ten. Input material: PBMCs. Receptor source: a man between 50 and 59 years old with lung cancer.

This chain connects TRBV29-1 to TRBJ1-2; a weak D match, TRBD1 (6 bases). The V gene's germline CDR1 is SQVTM and CDR2 ANQGSEA. The ends were cut back, 4 bases at V and 2 bases at J, with 8 bases in the middle. The CDR3 loop spans 12 amino acids. The DNA for the CDR3 is TGCAGCGTTGGTGGGGGCAACTATGGCTACACCTTC. Translating it yields CSVGGGNYGYTF. Filled out from reference TRBV29-1 and TRBJ1-2, the complete variable domain reads SAVISQKPSRDICQRGTSLTIQCQVDSQVTMMFWYRQQPGQSLTLIATANQGSEATYESGFVIDKFPISRPNLTFSTLTVSNMSPEDSSIYLCSVGGGNYGYTFGSGTRLTVV.

This chain joins TRBV18 and TRBJ1-5, with TRBD1 identical over 10 bases. In germline, CDR1 is KGHSH, CDR2 LQKENI. The CDR3 consists of 15 residues. V shed 2 bases and J 4 bases; nucleotides not matched to a gene: 2. The CDR3 region is CASSPSGQGNQPQHF. CDR3 bases: TGTGCCAGCTCACCATCGGGACAGGGGAATCAGCCCCAGCATTTT.

The gene calls are TRBV18 and TRBJ2-2; no clear D gene. Trimming cost V 1 base and J 2 bases, with 8 bases left between them. Germline values: CDR1 KGHSH, CDR2 LQKENI. The CDR3 totals 15 residues. CDR3: CASSPRASNTGELFF. The CDR3 DNA sequence: TGTGCCAGCTCACCACGAGCGTCTAACACCGGGGAGCTGTTTTTT.

V is TRBV6-2 or TRBV6-3 and J is TRBJ2-5; TRBD2 agrees at 7 bases. CDR3 length: 15 amino acids. V was pared by 2 bases and J by 1 base, with 4 bases of the junction left unmatched. Germline V CDR1 and CDR2: MNHEY, SVGEGT. CDR3 sequence: CASSYDSSGQETQYF. The CDR3 coding sequence is TGTGCCAGCAGTTACGACTCTAGCGGCCAAGAGACCCAGTACTTC.

The genes are TRBV5-6 and TRBJ2-7; D remains ambiguous. Trimming removed 4 bases at V and 2 bases at J, with 10 bases between. The length of the CDR3 is 13 residues. The germline V gene has CDR1 SGHDT and CDR2 YYEEEE. CDR3 nucleotide sequence: TGTGCCAGCAGCGCCGAGATGGCCTACGAGCAGTACTTC. Protein product: CASSAEMAYEQYF.

The chain recombines TRBV10-3 with TRBJ2-6, with unresolved D. Germline-derived CDR1 and CDR2 are ENHRY and SYGVKD. Trimming stripped 4 bases from V and 4 bases from J, with 8 bases between. The CDR3 spans 14 residues. The CDR3 region is CAISVRSGANVLTF. The CDR3 DNA is TGTGCCATCAGTGTCCGGTCGGGGGCCAACGTCCTGACTTTC.

The rearrangement uses TRBV9 and TRBJ2-3; D not resolved. V was trimmed by 0 bases and J by 0 bases, leaving 5 bases between them. Germline CDR1 SGDLS, CDR2 YYNGEE. CDR3 length equals 14 residues. CDR3 sequence (DNA): TGTGCCAGCAGCGTAGCTACTAGCACAGATACGCAGTATTTT. Encoded protein: CASSVATSTDTQYF.

The table lists this clone with a few counts. The V and J genes are TRBV4-1 and TRBJ1-1, with D possibly being TRBD1 (6 bases). From germline, CDR1 is MGHRA and CDR2 YSYEKL. This CDR3 region has 16 residues. Trimming took 4 bases from V and 0 from J, leaving 15 bases between them. The CDR3 loop reads CASSLRGQDMNTEAFF. The CDR3 nucleotides are TGCGCCAGCAGCCTCAGGGGTCAGGACATGAACACTGAAGCTTTCTTT.

The V call is TRBV6-5, the J call TRBJ1-3; no clear D gene. The germline V gene has CDR1 MNHEY and CDR2 SVGAGI. This CDR3 comprises 13 residues. V lost 7 bases to trimming and J lost 4 bases, with 11 bases between them. The CDR3: CASNPASGNTIYF. CDR3 nucleotides: TGTGCCAGCAACCCCGCATCCGGAAACACCATATATTTT.

CDR3 residues: CASSLPRGGYTF. CDR3 DNA sequence: TGTGCCAGCAGCCTTCCCCGGGGTGGCTACACCTTC. The chain is built from TRBV7-8 and TRBJ1-2, with unresolved D. From germline, CDR1 is SGHVS and CDR2 FQNEAQ. The CDR3 contains 12 residues. Trimming pared 5 bases from V and 7 bases from J, leaving 11 bases between.

V gene TRBV18 combines with J gene TRBJ2-1, with TRBD1 matching 8 bases. Trimming cost V 4 bases and J 3 bases; bases outside gene matches: 5. The germline V gene has CDR1 KGHSH and CDR2 LQKENI. The CDR3 runs 15 residues. The CDR3 sequence is CASSLGTGDYNEQFF. CDR3 bases: TGTGCCAGCTCACTCGGGACAGGCGACTACAATGAGCAGTTCTTC. Full variable domain (rest looked up from reference TRBV18 and TRBJ2-1): NAGVMQNPRHLVRRRGQEARLRCSPMKGHSHVYWYRQLPEEGLKFMVYLQKENIIDESGMPKERFSAEFPKEGPSILRIQQVVRGDSAAYFCASSLGTGDYNEQFFGPGTRLTVL.

The rearrangement links TRBV12-5 to TRBJ1-4, with a possible D match to TRBD1 (6 bases). The CDR3 contains 15 residues. With 6 bases removed from V and 3 bases from J, the gap between germline ends came to 14 bases. CDR1 LGHNT and CDR2 FRNRAP come from the germline V gene. The CDR3 bases are TGTGCTAGTGGGCCCGCCGGGACACCTAATGAAAAACTGTTTTTT. Translated: CASGPAGTPNEKLFF.

V and J are TRBV4-1 and TRBJ1-5; D gene ambiguous. Trimming took off 1 base at V and 4 bases at J, with 14 bases between the two ends. This CDR3 has 16 amino acids. Germline V gives CDR1 MGHRA, CDR2 YSYEKL. DNA for the CDR3: TGCGCCAGCAGCCAAGTCCAGACCGAGGGTAATCAGCCCCAGCATTTT. It translates to CASSQVQTEGNQPQHF.

Written as DNA, the CDR3 is TGTGCCAGCAGCCCCCGAGATGGGCAGGGCACAGATACGCAGTATTTT. Protein: CASSPRDGQGTDTQYF. The chain employs TRBV9 and TRBJ2-3, with D unclear. V lost 4 bases to trimming and J lost 1 base, with 16 bases between them. Germline assignment: CDR1 SGDLS and CDR2 YYNGEE. The CDR3 sequence is 16 residues long.

The V gene is TRBV5-4, the J gene TRBJ2-2; D not resolved. Looked up from germline, CDR1 is SGHNT and CDR2 is YYREEE (reference sequence). V was trimmed by 0 bases and J by 2 bases, leaving 11 bases between them. This CDR3 region has 16 residues. The CDR3 protein is CASSLDLESNTGELFF. CDR3 nucleotide sequence: TGTGCCAGCAGCTTGGATCTCGAAAGTAACACCGGGGAGCTGTTTTTT. The full variable domain, rest sourced from reference TRBV5-4 and TRBJ2-2, is ETGVTQSPTHLIKTRGQQVTLRCSSQSGHNTVSWYQQALGQGPQFIFQYYREEENGRGNFPPRFSGLQFPNYSSELNVNALELDDSALYLCASSLDLESNTGELFFGEGSRLTVL.

This clone was observed once. The chain has TRBV5-1 and TRBJ2-5, with 7 bases matching TRBD1. Germline lookup yields CDR1 SGHRS and CDR2 YFSETQ. J was trimmed by 1 base and V by 4 bases; bases with no gene match: 4. CDR3 length equals 14 residues. The CDR3 bases are TGCGCCAGCAGCCAAGGGGACAGCCAAGAGACCCAGTACTTC. It codes for CASSQGDSQETQYF.

The rearrangement links TRBV5-4 to TRBJ2-5; no clear D. V lost 0 bases, J lost 0 bases, and 6 bases lay in between. This CDR3 is 14 amino acids long. Germline CDR1 SGHNT, CDR2 YYREEE (reference sequence). This CDR3 is CASSLGRDQETQYF. CDR3 DNA sequence: TGTGCCAGCAGCTTGGGGCGAGACCAAGAGACCCAGTACTTC.

The chain has TRBV3-1 (or the pseudogene TRBV3-2) and TRBJ1-3, with D possibly matching TRBD1 (6 bases). The CDR3 contains 15 residues. V was clipped by 2 bases and J by 4 bases, with 12 bases between them. Germline lookup yields CDR1 LGHDT and CDR2 YNNKEL (reference sequence). CDR3 bases: TGTGCCAGCAGCCAATTACAGGGTTCAGGAAACACCATATATTTT. Translation gives CASSQLQGSGNTIYF.

This clone appeared once. V is TRBV11-2 and J is TRBJ2-1, with 9 bases that match TRBD1. After removal of 5 bases from V and 1 base from J, the junction contained 6 bases not matched to a gene. The CDR3 is made up of 16 amino acids. The germline CDR1 and CDR2 sequences are SGHAT and FQNNGV. For the CDR3, the DNA is TGTGCCAGCAGCACCGACAGGGGGTCTTCCTACAATGAGCAGTTCTTC. Translated: CASSTDRGSSYNEQFF.

The chain has TRBV28 and TRBJ1-6; possibly TRBD1 for D (6 bases). The CDR3 is 15 residues long. Per germline, CDR1 MDHEN and CDR2 SYDVKM. V was clipped by 6 bases and J by 7 bases, with 16 bases between them. The CDR3 loop is CASSSPPGVNSPLHF. CDR3 DNA: TGTGCCAGCAGCTCCCCCCCAGGGGTAAATTCACCCCTCCACTTT.

The chain joins TRBV6-2 or TRBV6-3 to TRBJ1-6; D remains unclear. Trimming took off 0 bases at V and 8 bases at J, with 5 bases between the two ends. The CDR3 runs to 13 residues. The germline V gene encodes CDR1 MNHEY and CDR2 SVGEGT. The DNA of the CDR3 is TGTGCCAGCAGTTACTCTGGTGATTCACCCCTCCACTTT. The encoded protein is CASSYSGDSPLHF.